These T cell receptor beta chains were read from a single sample in a study of shared clonotypes between healthy human individuals. Method: immunoSEQ multiplex PCR; TCRdb's copy keeps in-frame clones and lacks some. The table lists just under 350,000 clones, roughly 80% of them singletons. The sequenced material came from memory CD4+ T cells sorted from blood. These receptors were obtained from a young man in good health. Both conserved end residues are part of each CDR3. A D gene is named only where the DNA matches it firmly. Some rows mark clone size as missing; the rest say once, few, many or name a class of expanded clone.

V	J	size	D	CDR3	DNA
TRBV7-2	TRBJ1-5	once	NA	CASSSEYSNQPQHF	TGTGCCAGCAGCTCTGAATATAGCAATCAGCCCCAGCATTTT
TRBV2	TRBJ2-1	NA	NA	CASRLDAYNEQFF	TGTGCCAGCAGATTGGACGCTTACAATGAGCAGTTCTTC
TRBV27	TRBJ2-7	NA	NA	CASSPPPYNEQYF	TGTGCCAGCAGTCCCCCCCCTTATAACGAGCAGTACTTC
TRBV4-1	TRBJ2-7	NA	NA	CASSEGSSYEQYF	TGCGCCAGCAGCGAGGGAAGCTCCTACGAGCAGTACTTC
TRBV11-2	TRBJ2-1	NA	TRBD2	CASSASGSNRGEQFF	TGTGCCAGCAGCGCGAGCGGGAGTAATCGGGGTGAGCAGTTCTTC
TRBV30	TRBJ2-7	once	NA	CAWVGSTINSYEQYF	TGTGCCTGGGTAGGCTCAACTATCAACTCCTACGAGCAGTACTTC
TRBV6-1	TRBJ2-4	once	NA	CARRNIQYF	TGTGCCAGGAGGAACATTCAGTACTTC
TRBV5-4	TRBJ2-1	NA	NA	CATQSRGVYNEQFF	TGTGCGACCCAGAGCAGGGGAGTTTACAATGAGCAGTTCTTC
TRBV15	TRBJ2-6	once	NA	CATSPESRANVLTF	TGTGCCACCAGCCCTGAAAGTCGGGCCAACGTCCTGACTTTC
TRBV29-1	TRBJ2-5	NA	NA	CSTSLGETQYF	TGCAGCACCAGCTTAGGGGAGACCCAGTACTTC
TRBV28	TRBJ1-5	NA	NA	CASSFNQPQHF	TGTGCCAGCAGTTTTAATCAGCCCCAGCATTTT
TRBV11-2	TRBJ2-6	NA	NA	CASSLDTGGANVLTF	TGTGCCAGCAGCTTAGACACCGGGGGGGCCAACGTCCTGACTTTC
TRBV9	TRBJ1-2	NA	NA	CASGDGDYGYTF	TGTGCCAGCGGGGATGGGGACTATGGCTACACCTTC
TRBV18	TRBJ1-1	NA	NA	CASSPGGTRAEAFF	TGTGCCAGCTCACCGGGCGGGACGCGAGCTGAAGCTTTCTTT
TRBV7-8	TRBJ2-3	NA	TRBD1	CASRLQGADTQYF	TGTGCCAGCAGGTTACAGGGGGCAGATACGCAGTATTTT
TRBV7-2	TRBJ2-7	NA	TRBD2	CASSFRSGRDADEQYF	TGTGCCAGCAGCTTCCGTAGCGGGAGGGATGCGGACGAGCAGTACTTC
TRBV4-3	TRBJ2-3	NA	TRBD2	CASSQELAGGGTDTQYF	TGCGCCAGCAGCCAGGAACTAGCGGGTGGAGGCACAGATACGCAGTATTTT
TRBV28	TRBJ2-7	NA	TRBD2	CASSTPPWGGSYEQYF	TGTGCCAGCAGCACCCCGCCCTGGGGGGGGTCCTACGAGCAGTACTTC
TRBV15	TRBJ1-2	NA	TRBD1	CATSSQTGSYGYTF	TGTGCCACCAGCAGCCAGACAGGGTCGTATGGCTACACCTTC
TRBV7-9	TRBJ1-5	NA	TRBD1	CASSLAPGTGSRGNQPQHF	TGTGCCAGCAGCTTAGCGCCAGGGACAGGGAGTAGGGGCAATCAGCCCCAGCATTTT
TRBV5-6	TRBJ2-7	NA	TRBD1	CASSWDRAHEQYF	TGTGCCAGCAGCTGGGACAGGGCCCACGAGCAGTACTTC
TRBV5-1	TRBJ1-1	NA	TRBD1	CASAWTGETEAFF	TGCGCCAGCGCTTGGACAGGGGAGACTGAAGCTTTCTTT
TRBV5-8	TRBJ2-7	NA	NA	CASSLVQGTYEQYF	TGTGCCAGCAGCTTGGTACAGGGCACCTACGAGCAGTACTTC
TRBV5-1	TRBJ2-7	NA	NA	CASSPEPFGWGLQVF	TGCGCCAGCAGCCCCGAGCCTTTTGGCTGGGGGTTACAGGTTTTC
TRBV5-1	TRBJ2-3	few	NA	CASSSAGALTDTQYF	TGCGCCAGCTCCTCCGCGGGGGCTCTCACAGATACGCAGTATTTT
TRBV30	TRBJ1-1	NA	NA	CAWSVGNAEAFF	TGTGCCTGGAGTGTAGGGAACGCTGAAGCTTTCTTT
TRBV2	TRBJ2-2	NA	NA	CASSGGTSRYGELFF	TGTGCCAGCAGTGGGGGAACTAGTCGTTACGGGGAGCTGTTTTTT
TRBV4-2	TRBJ1-1	NA	NA	CASSQDKGWSTEAFF	TGTGCCAGCAGCCAAGATAAGGGCTGGTCCACTGAAGCTTTCTTT
TRBV6-6	TRBJ1-5	NA	NA	CASSYARIGGNQPQHF	TGTGCCAGCAGTTACGCCAGAATTGGTGGCAATCAGCCCCAGCATTTT
TRBV6-5	TRBJ1-1	NA	NA	CASRTTANTEAFF	TGTGCCAGCCGAACGACAGCGAACACTGAAGCTTTCTTT
TRBV18	TRBJ1-5	NA	NA	CASSATGDNQPQHF	TGTGCCAGCTCAGCGACGGGGGACAATCAGCCCCAGCATTTT
TRBV6-6	TRBJ2-5	NA	NA	CASSYPPGEGETQYF	TGTGCCAGCAGTTACCCCCCGGGAGAGGGAGAGACCCAGTACTTC
TRBV7-8	TRBJ1-1	few	TRBD1	CASSPGQGAATFF	TGTGCCAGCAGCCCCGGACAGGGGGCTGCGACTTTCTTT
TRBV4-3	TRBJ1-1	NA	NA	CASSQVVGTEAFF	TGCGCCAGCAGCCAAGTGGTTGGAACAGAAGCTTTCTTT
TRBV6-1	TRBJ2-7	few	NA	CASSEVPESYSVPYEQYF	TGTGCCAGCAGTGAAGTCCCTGAATCTTACAGTGTCCCCTACGAGCAGTACTTC
TRBV29-1	TRBJ2-4	NA	NA	CSARGLALNIQYF	TGCAGCGCCCGGGGTCTAGCCTTGAACATTCAGTACTTC